This entry lists 26 T cell receptor delta chains sequenced from one sample in a study of Vδ1+ human thymocytes. General study results and limits: Highly polyclonal TRG and TRD repertoires with Gaussian CDR3 length distributions appeared in thymus.

Sequences come from RNA converted to cDNA by reverse transcription. The CDR3 regions were amplified by multiplex PCR from V-gene primers to a constant-region primer. TCRdb fed the multiplex PCR reads to CATT. The sample has some 73,000 delta-chain clones; around 34% are singletons. These receptors' targets are unknown. The sequencing input was Vdelta1+ gamma-delta thymocytes from the thymus. Sample subset: FACS-sorted CD3+ TCRalphabeta- TCRVdelta1+ TCRVdelta2- thymocytes. These receptors were obtained from a boy less than two years old who had congenital heart surgery.

V gene TRDV1 combines with J gene TRDJ1, with 7 bases fitting TRDD3. This CDR3 comprises 16 residues. CDR1 and CDR2 from the germline V gene are TSWWSYY and QGS. V lost 11 bases to trimming and J lost 0 bases; unmatched junction nucleotides: 15. CDR3 sequence reads: CAYAQSLGEYTDKLIF. DNA for the CDR3: TGTGCTTACGCACAATCCTTGGGGGAGTACACCGATAAACTCATCTTT.

The chain combines TRDV1 with TRDJ1; D gene uncertain. CDR3 length: 15 amino acids. Trimming took 1 base from V and 0 from J, leaving 9 bases between them. The germline gives CDR1 TSWWSYY, CDR2 QGS. In nucleotides, the CDR3 is TGTGCTCTTGGGGAACCTATGAGGTACACCGATAAACTCATCTTT. This translates into CALGEPMRYTDKLIF.

This clone was seen more than once but under ten times. The J gene is TRDJ1, the V gene TRDV1, with 11 bases lining up with TRDD3. The germline V gene has CDR1 TSWWSYY and CDR2 QGS. The CDR3 has 20 amino acids. The V and J ends lost 2 bases and 0 bases, in that order; junction bases with no gene match: 14. The CDR3 DNA sequence: TGTGCTCTTGGGGAAGGTGAGGACGCTGGGGGATACACAGACACCGATAAACTCATCTTT. Protein: CALGEGEDAGGYTDTDKLIF.

This clone has only a few counts. The rearrangement uses TRDV1 and TRDJ1; TRDD3 aligns across 13 bases. There are 17 residues in the CDR3. Trimming took 4 bases from V and 1 from J; bases not matched to a gene: 6. Germline V gives CDR1 TSWWSYY, CDR2 QGS. The CDR3 bases are TGTGCTCTTGGGGTGTACTGGGGGATACGGCCCACCGATAAACTCATCTTT. Translating gives CALGVYWGIRPTDKLIF.

This clone was picked up one time. The chain links TRDV1 to TRDJ1; D may be TRDD3 (5 bases). This CDR3 comprises 17 residues. Germline CDR1 TSWWSYY, CDR2 QGS. The V and J ends lost 0 bases and 0 bases respectively, with 14 bases between them. CDR3 protein: CALGELSQDKNTDKLIF. The CDR3 DNA follows: TGTGCTCTTGGGGAACTATCCCAGGATAAGAACACCGATAAACTCATCTTT.

The rearrangement joins TRDV1 to TRDJ1; 9 bases agree with TRDD3. The germline gives CDR1 TSWWSYY, CDR2 QGS. V dropped 9 bases and J dropped 0; count of bases not matched to a gene: 8. This CDR3 is built from 15 residues. CDR3 residues: CALDASGGYTDKLIF. CDR3 bases: TGTGCTCTGGACGCGTCTGGGGGATACACCGATAAACTCATCTTT.

This chain joins TRDV1 and TRDJ1; tentatively, D is TRDD3 (8 bases). The CDR3 has 19 residues. The V and J ends lost 1 base and 8 bases respectively, with 29 bases between them. Per the germline V gene, CDR1 is TSWWSYY and CDR2 is QGS. The CDR3 DNA follows: TGTGCTCTTGGGGAACCAAGACGGTTCCTACGGGGGGATAAGGGGAAACTCATCTTT. Its protein product is CALGEPRRFLRGDKGKLIF.

The J gene is TRDJ1, the V gene TRDV2; 8 nucleotides match TRDD3. CDR3 length equals 14 residues. CDR1 and CDR2 from the germline V gene are GEAIGNYY and EKD. The V and J ends lost 9 bases and 0 bases, in that order; junction bases with no gene match: 8. The CDR3 sequence is CATHLLGDTDKLIF. The CDR3 region has the DNA TGTGCCACCCACCTACTGGGGGACACCGATAAACTCATCTTT.

This chain connects TRDV1 to TRDJ1; 7 nucleotides align to TRDD3. The CDR3 has 22 residues. V lost 0 bases, J lost 0 bases, and 22 bases stayed unmatched. CDR1 and CDR2 from the germline V gene are TSWWSYY and QGS. CDR3 bases: TGTGCTCTTGGGGAACTCTCCCCGAGCATTCCTGGGGGGCCCTCGAACACCGATAAACTCATCTTT. It codes for CALGELSPSIPGGPSNTDKLIF.

This clone was seen a handful of times. The chain recombines TRDV1 with TRDJ1, with D perhaps matching TRDD2 or TRDD3 (9 bases each). V lost 4 bases and J 0 bases, leaving 57 bases between the germline ends. The CDR3 length is 30 residues. Germline assignment: CDR1 TSWWSYY and CDR2 QGS. The CDR3 sequence is CALGALPTVSGGSTGLMGLPLITYTDKLIF. CDR3 nucleotides: TGTGCTCTTGGGGCCCTTCCTACGGTCTCTGGGGGATCGACCGGATTGATGGGCTTACCTCTAATTACGTACACCGATAAACTCATCTTT.

V gene TRDV1 combines with J gene TRDJ1; D is perhaps TRDD2 (5 bases). The CDR3 extends over 15 amino acids. V lost 5 bases, J lost 7 bases, and 20 bases lay in between. Per germline, CDR1 TSWWSYY and CDR2 QGS. The chain's CDR3 is CALGHDPTRCTKLIF. The CDR3 DNA reads TGTGCTCTTGGGCATGACCCTACTCGATGTACTAAACTCATCTTT.

The chain has TRDV1 and TRDJ1; 9 bases match TRDD3. CDR3 length equals 16 residues. Germline trimming cut 5 bases from V and 6 bases from J; bases unmatched to any gene: 13. Germline V lookup: CDR1 TSWWSYY, CDR2 QGS. The DNA of the CDR3 is TGTGCTCTTGGGATCGATACTGGGGGACTCCTGCATAAACTCATCTTT. This translates into CALGIDTGGLLHKLIF.

In its sample, this clone was seen a few times. The rearrangement uses TRDV1 and TRDJ1, with D possibly being TRDD3 (6 bases). Trimming pared 4 bases from V and 6 bases from J, leaving 27 bases between. Germline-derived CDR1 and CDR2 are TSWWSYY and QGS. This CDR3 is 18 amino acids long. CDR3 in DNA: TGTGCTCTTGGGGTCTACCCGGGACTCTGGGGCCCCGGGAATAAACTCATCTTT. Translated, it gives CALGVYPGLWGPGNKLIF.

This clone was observed a handful of times. This chain links TRDV1 with TRDJ1, with TRDD3 as a possible D gene (5 bases). Trimming stripped 4 bases from V and 2 bases from J, with 20 bases between. This CDR3 region has 17 residues. Germline V gene data show CDR1 as TSWWSYY and CDR2 as QGS. The CDR3 DNA follows: TGTGCTCTTGGGGTACACTTGGCCCTTATGGGGACCGATAAACTCATCTTT. Protein: CALGVHLALMGTDKLIF.

A note on this clone: A much larger clone lies one base from this, so it may be a read error. The chain has TRDV2 and TRDJ1; TRDD3 agrees at 8 bases. Germline loops: CDR1 GEAIGNYY, CDR2 EKD. This CDR3 has 12 residues. V trimming: 3 bases; J trimming: 10 bases; junction bases outside the gene matches: 6. CDR3 amino acids: CACDWGMQPLIF. In nucleotides, the CDR3 is TGTGCCTGTGACTGGGGGATGCAGCCACTCATCTTT.

This clone was counted a few times. The V and J genes are TRDV1 and TRDJ1; D uncertain. The germline gives CDR1 TSWWSYY, CDR2 QGS. The CDR3 contains 16 residues. The V and J ends lost 5 bases and 3 bases respectively, with 19 bases between them. CDR3 DNA: TGTGCTCTTGGGCTCCCGGGCGGCCGTTTGGCCGATAAACTCATCTTT. Protein product: CALGLPGGRLADKLIF.

The gene calls are TRDV1 and TRDJ1, with 9 bases identical to TRDD3. CDR1 TSWWSYY and CDR2 QGS come from the germline V gene. This CDR3 is 20 amino acids long. V trimming: 4 bases; J trimming: 3 bases; junction bases outside the gene matches: 21. CDR3 loop: CALGASWPHLRGYASDKLIF. In DNA form, the CDR3 reads TGTGCTCTTGGGGCCAGTTGGCCCCACCTACGGGGATACGCATCCGATAAACTCATCTTT.

V usage is TRDV1 and J usage is TRDJ1; 10 positions match TRDD3. Germline CDR1 TSWWSYY, CDR2 QGS. The CDR3 totals 23 residues. With V trimmed by 0 bases and J by 0 bases, 22 bases remained unmatched. This CDR3 reads CALGELRPPAYWGMGMHTDKLIF. The CDR3 bases are TGTGCTCTTGGGGAACTAAGACCGCCTGCATACTGGGGGATGGGGATGCACACCGATAAACTCATCTTT.

This clone was seen only a few times. This sequence joins TRDV1 and TRDJ1, with 12 bases identical to TRDD3. Germline V CDR1 and CDR2: TSWWSYY, QGS. The trim removed 3 bases at V and 8 bases at J, leaving 16 bases unmatched. This CDR3 comprises 18 residues. CDR3 region: CALGDSPCTGGYRGKLIF. The CDR3 DNA is TGTGCTCTTGGGGACTCCCCCTGTACTGGGGGATACCGGGGGAAACTCATCTTT.

The chain combines TRDV1 with TRDJ1; TRDD3 is a possible D gene (6 bases). Trimming removed 0 bases at V and 1 base at J, with 15 bases between. Germline CDR1 reads TSWWSYY; CDR2 reads QGS. The CDR3 has 17 residues. The DNA for the CDR3 is TGTGCTCTTGGGGAACTTCCACCACTGGGCTTCACCGATAAACTCATCTTT. Its translation is CALGELPPLGFTDKLIF.

This clone was seen a few times. The chain carries TRDV1 and TRDJ1, with 12 positions matching TRDD3. The CDR3 runs to 21 residues. Germline values: CDR1 TSWWSYY, CDR2 QGS. With V trimmed by 1 base and J by 4 bases, 19 bases remained unmatched. The CDR3: CALGEHSYSTTGGYPHDKLIF. In nucleotides, the CDR3 is TGTGCTCTTGGGGAACACTCCTACTCCACGACTGGGGGATACCCTCACGATAAACTCATCTTT.

The chain links TRDV1 to TRDJ1; tentatively, D is TRDD2 (5 bases). V shed 0 bases and J shed 0 bases, with 14 bases lying between them. This CDR3 contains 17 residues. From germline, CDR1 is TSWWSYY and CDR2 QGS. CDR3 coding DNA: TGTGCTCTTGGGGAACTACGCCTACGCCGGTACACCGATAAACTCATCTTT. Protein product: CALGELRLRRYTDKLIF.

The genes are TRDV1 and TRDJ1, with 7 nucleotides matching TRDD3. Germline V gene sequence: CDR1 TSWWSYY, CDR2 QGS. This CDR3 has 17 residues. The CDR3 DNA is TGTGCGGTTTTACTTGAGGTAACACTCCCGGCTGGGGGGAGACTCATCTTT. Translated, it gives CAVLLEVTLPAGGRLIF.

The V gene is TRDV1, the J gene TRDJ1, with D perhaps being TRDD2 or TRDD3 (6 bases each). Germline values: CDR1 TSWWSYY, CDR2 QGS. V was cut by 1 base and J by 2 bases, with 26 bases left in between. CDR3 size: 20 residues. CDR3 DNA: TGTGCTCTTGGGGAACCCTTCCCTCCTTGCGGTCGGGGATTTACCGATAAACTCATCTTT. Protein: CALGEPFPPCGRGFTDKLIF.

This clone was observed a handful of times. This same CDR3 is encoded by further DNA sequences in the sample. The chain is built from TRDV1 and TRDJ1; the D is unclear. The CDR3 extends over 13 amino acids. V lost 2 bases to trimming and J lost 1 base, with 5 bases between them. The germline V gene has CDR1 TSWWSYY and CDR2 QGS. The CDR3 DNA reads TGTGCTCTTGGGGAATGCTGCACCGATAAACTCATCTTT. Amino acid sequence: CALGECCTDKLIF.

A remark on this clone: The DNA is omitted, as the CDR3 cannot be located on it reliably, and the CDR3 follows TCRdb's listing. This chain connects TRDV1 to TRDJ1; whether TRDD3, the table's D call, matches the DNA was not checked. The CDR3 region is 21 residues in length, termini included. Germline CDR1 TSWWSYY, CDR2 QGS. The CDR3 here is CALGEGLGLFWDWGKLDKLIF.